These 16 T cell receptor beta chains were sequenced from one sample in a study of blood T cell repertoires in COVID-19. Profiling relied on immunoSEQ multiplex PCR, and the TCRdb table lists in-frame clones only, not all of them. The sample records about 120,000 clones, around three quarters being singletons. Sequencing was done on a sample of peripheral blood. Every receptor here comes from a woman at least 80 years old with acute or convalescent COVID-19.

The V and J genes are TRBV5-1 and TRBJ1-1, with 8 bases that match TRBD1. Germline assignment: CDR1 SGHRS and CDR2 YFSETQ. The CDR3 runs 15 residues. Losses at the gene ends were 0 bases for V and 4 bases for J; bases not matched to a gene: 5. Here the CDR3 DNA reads TGCGCCAGCAGCTTGGCCGGTGACAGGGGCACTGAAGCTTTCTTT. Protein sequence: CASSLAGDRGTEAFF.

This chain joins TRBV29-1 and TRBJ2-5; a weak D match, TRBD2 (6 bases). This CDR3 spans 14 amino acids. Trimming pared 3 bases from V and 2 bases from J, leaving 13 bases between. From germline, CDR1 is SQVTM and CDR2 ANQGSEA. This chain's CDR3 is CSVDPREYQETQYF. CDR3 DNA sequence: TGCAGCGTTGACCCCCGGGAGTATCAAGAGACCCAGTACTTC.

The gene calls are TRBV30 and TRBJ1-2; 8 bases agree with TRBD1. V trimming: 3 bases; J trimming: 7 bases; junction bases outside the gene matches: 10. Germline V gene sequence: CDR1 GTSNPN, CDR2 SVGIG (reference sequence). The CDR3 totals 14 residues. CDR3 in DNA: TGTGCCTGGAGCAGCAGGGGGCATCTTAGTGGCTACACCTTC. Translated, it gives CAWSSRGHLSGYTF. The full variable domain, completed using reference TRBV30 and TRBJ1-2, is SQTIHQWPATLVQPVGSPLSLECTVEGTSNPNLYWYRQAAGRGLQLLFYSVGIGQISSEVPQNLSASRPQDRQFILSSKKLLLSDSGFYLCAWSSRGHLSGYTFGSGTRLTVV.

The DNA of the CDR3 is TGCGCCAGCAGCTGGGGGGACAGTCAAGGGACCGGGGAGCTGTTTTTT. The encoded protein is CASSWGDSQGTGELFF. The J gene is TRBJ2-2, the V gene TRBV5-1, with D perhaps TRBD1 (7 bases). V gave up 3 bases and J gave up 5 bases, with 17 bases separating them. The CDR3 length is 16 residues. The germline V gene encodes CDR1 SGHRS and CDR2 YFSETQ.

The CDR3 here is CASSAGGGDNSPLHF. DNA of the CDR3: TGTGCCAGCAGTGCCGGGGGAGGGGATAATTCACCCCTCCACTTT. The gene calls are TRBV28 and TRBJ1-6; D might be TRBD1 (5 bases). Germline V gene data show CDR1 as MDHEN and CDR2 as SYDVKM. V lost 5 bases and J 5 bases, leaving 13 bases between the germline ends. This CDR3 has 15 amino acids.

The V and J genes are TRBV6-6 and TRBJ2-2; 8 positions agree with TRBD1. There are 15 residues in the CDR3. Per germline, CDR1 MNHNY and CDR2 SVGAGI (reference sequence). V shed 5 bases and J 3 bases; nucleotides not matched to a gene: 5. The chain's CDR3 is CASSTGTGHTGELFF. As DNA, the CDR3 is TGTGCCAGCAGTACCGGGACAGGCCACACCGGGGAGCTGTTTTTT.

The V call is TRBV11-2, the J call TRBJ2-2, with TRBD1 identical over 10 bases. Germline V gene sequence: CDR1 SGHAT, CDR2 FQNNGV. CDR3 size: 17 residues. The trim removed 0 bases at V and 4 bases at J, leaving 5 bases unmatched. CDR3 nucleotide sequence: TGTGCCAGCAGCTTAGATCTCTGGACAGGGGGCACCGGGGAGCTGTTTTTT. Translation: CASSLDLWTGGTGELFF.

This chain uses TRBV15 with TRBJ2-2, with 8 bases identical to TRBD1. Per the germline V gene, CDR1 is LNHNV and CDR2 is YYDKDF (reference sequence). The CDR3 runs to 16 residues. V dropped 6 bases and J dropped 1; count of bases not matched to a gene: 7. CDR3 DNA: TGTGCCACCAGTAACCCCGGACAGGGGAACACCGGGGAGCTGTTTTTT. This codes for CATSNPGQGNTGELFF.

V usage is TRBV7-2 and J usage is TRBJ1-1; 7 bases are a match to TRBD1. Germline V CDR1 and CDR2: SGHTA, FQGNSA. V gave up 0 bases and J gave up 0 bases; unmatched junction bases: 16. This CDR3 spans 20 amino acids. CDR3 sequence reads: CASSLAQGGRGNIMNTEAFF. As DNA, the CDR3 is TGTGCCAGCAGCTTAGCCCAAGGGGGCAGGGGAAACATCATGAACACTGAAGCTTTCTTT.

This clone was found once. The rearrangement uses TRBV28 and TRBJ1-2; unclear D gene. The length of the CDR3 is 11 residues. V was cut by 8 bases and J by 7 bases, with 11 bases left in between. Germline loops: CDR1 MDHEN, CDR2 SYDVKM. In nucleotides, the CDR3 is TGTGCCAGCGAGTCACGTTTTGGCTACACCTTC. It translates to CASESRFGYTF.

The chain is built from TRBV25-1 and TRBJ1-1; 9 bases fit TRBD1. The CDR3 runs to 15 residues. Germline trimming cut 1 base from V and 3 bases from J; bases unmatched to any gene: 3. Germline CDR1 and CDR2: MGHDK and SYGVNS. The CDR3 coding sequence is TGTGCCAGCAGTGAATCCCGGACAGGGGACACTGAAGCTTTCTTT. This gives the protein CASSESRTGDTEAFF.

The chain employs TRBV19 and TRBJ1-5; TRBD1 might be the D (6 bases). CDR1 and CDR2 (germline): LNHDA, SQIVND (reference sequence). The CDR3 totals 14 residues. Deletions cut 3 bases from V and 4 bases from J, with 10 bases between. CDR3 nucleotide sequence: TGTGCCAGTAGTATGTCAGGGGTGAATCAGCCCCAGCATTTT. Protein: CASSMSGVNQPQHF.

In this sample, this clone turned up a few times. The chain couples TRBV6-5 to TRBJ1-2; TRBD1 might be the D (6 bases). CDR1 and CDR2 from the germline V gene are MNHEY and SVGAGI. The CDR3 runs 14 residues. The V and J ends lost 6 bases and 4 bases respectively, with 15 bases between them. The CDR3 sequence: CASRNNRDTYGYTF. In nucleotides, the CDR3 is TGTGCCAGCAGAAACAACAGGGATACCTATGGCTACACCTTC.

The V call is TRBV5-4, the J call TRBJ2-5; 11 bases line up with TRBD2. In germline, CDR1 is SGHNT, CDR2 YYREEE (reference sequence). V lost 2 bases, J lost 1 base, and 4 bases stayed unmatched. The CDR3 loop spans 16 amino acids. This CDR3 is CASSFPSGGTQETQYF. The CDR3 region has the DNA TGTGCCAGCAGCTTCCCTAGCGGGGGGACCCAAGAGACCCAGTACTTC.

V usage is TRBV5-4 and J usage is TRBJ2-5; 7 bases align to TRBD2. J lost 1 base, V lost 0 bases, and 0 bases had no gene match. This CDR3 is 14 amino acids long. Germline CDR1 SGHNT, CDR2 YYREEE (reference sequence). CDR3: CASSLGTSQETQYF. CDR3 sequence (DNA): TGTGCCAGCAGCTTGGGGACTAGCCAAGAGACCCAGTACTTC.

The CDR3 DNA reads as TGCGCCAGCAGCTTGGGGCAGTTTTGGTGCACCTTC. It is translated as CASSLGQFWCTF. The V and J genes are TRBV5-1 and TRBJ1-2; D gene uncertain. The CDR3 runs to 12 residues. CDR1 is SGHRS and CDR2 is YFSETQ in the germline V gene. V was cut by 0 bases and J by 13 bases, with 13 bases left in between.